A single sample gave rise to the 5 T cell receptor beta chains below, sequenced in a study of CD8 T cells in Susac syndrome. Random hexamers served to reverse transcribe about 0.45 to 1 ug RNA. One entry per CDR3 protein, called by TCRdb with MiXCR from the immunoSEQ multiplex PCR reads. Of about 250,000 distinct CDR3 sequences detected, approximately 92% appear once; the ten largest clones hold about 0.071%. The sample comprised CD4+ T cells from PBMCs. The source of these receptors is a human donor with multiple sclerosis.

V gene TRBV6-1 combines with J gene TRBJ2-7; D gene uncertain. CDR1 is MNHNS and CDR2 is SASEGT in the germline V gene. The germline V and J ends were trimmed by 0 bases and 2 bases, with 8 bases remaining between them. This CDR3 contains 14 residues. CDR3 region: CASSEATPTYEQYF. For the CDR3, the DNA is TGTGCCAGCAGTGAAGCGACCCCGACCTACGAGCAGTACTTC.

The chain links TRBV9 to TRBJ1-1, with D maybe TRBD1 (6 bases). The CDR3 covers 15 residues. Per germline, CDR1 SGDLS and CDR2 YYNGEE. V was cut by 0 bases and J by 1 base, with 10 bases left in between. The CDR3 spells CASSVGGGPNTEAFF. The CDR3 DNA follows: TGTGCCAGCAGCGTAGGGGGGGGGCCGAACACTGAAGCTTTCTTT.

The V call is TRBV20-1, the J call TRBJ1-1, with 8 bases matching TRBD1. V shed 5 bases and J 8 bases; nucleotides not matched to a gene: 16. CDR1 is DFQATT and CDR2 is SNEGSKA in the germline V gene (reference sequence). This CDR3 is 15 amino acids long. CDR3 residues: CSAPPGQGVLGEAFF. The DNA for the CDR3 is TGCAGTGCTCCTCCTGGACAGGGAGTGCTCGGGGAAGCTTTCTTT.

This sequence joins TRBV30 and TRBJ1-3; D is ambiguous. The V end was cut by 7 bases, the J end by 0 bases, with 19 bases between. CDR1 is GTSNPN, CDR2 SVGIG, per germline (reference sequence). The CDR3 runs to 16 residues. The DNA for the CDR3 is TGTGCCTTGGAAACAAGTGGAGTTTACTCTGGAAACACCATATATTTT. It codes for CALETSGVYSGNTIYF.

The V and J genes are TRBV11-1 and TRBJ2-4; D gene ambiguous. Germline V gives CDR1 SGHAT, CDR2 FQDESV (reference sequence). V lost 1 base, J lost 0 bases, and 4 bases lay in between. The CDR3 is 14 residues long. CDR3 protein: CASSLGRAKNIQYF. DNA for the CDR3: TGTGCCAGCAGCTTAGGAAGAGCCAAAAACATTCAGTACTTC. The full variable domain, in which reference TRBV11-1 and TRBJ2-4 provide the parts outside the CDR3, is EAEVAQSPRYKITEKSQAVAFWCDPISGHATLYWYRQILGQGPELLVQFQDESVVDDSQLPKDRFSAERLKGVDSTLKIQPAELGDSAMYLCASSLGRAKNIQYFGAGTRLSVL.